This T cell receptor beta chain was captured by sequencing in a study of PD-1 blockade in mismatch repair-deficient tumors. Turning to the study itself: All were previously treated, progressing patients with about a dozen mismatch repair-deficient cancer types. Findings of the study overall: After pembrolizumab, tumor-resident clones rose rapidly, then generally contracted before radiologic responses.

Notes on this clone: The antigen remains unidentified.

TCRdb keeps only in-frame clones here, not all; method: immunoSEQ multiplex PCR. The sample includes approximately 120,000 clones, about 86% of them seen just once. With 7 bases removed from V and 1 base from J, the gap between germline ends came to 13 bases. Germline assignment: CDR1 MGHRA and CDR2 YSYEKL. The CDR3 runs 14 residues. The input for sequencing was peripheral blood, taken 44 weeks after starting pembrolizumab. The receptor was derived from an adult with mismatch repair-deficient cancer. The genes are TRBV4-1 and TRBJ1-1; maybe TRBD1 (6 bases). In nucleotides, the CDR3 is TGCGCCAGCATGTTGGGGGGCGGGAACACTGAAGCTTTCTTT. Its translation is CASMLGGGNTEAFF.